The T cell receptor beta chain under discussion was sequenced for a study of blood T cell repertoires in COVID-19. Study in general: Donors in the United States, Italy and Spain gave samples during acute or convalescent COVID-19.

V lost 3 bases and J lost 1, with 6 bases in between. This CDR3 region has 13 residues. Per the germline V gene, CDR1 is MNHEY and CDR2 is SMNVEV (reference sequence). Those enrolled in Seattle joined during active infection and were followed longitudinally afterward. Sequenced by immunoSEQ multiplex PCR; TCRdb stores in-frame clones only, minus some. The profile shows roughly 410,000 clones, approximately 90% of them singletons. A word on this clone: Other DNA sequences within the sample encode an identical CDR3.

The chain uses TRBV27 and TRBJ1-1; maybe TRBD1 (5 bases). The specimen sequenced was peripheral blood. The TCR originated in a woman aged 40 to 49 with COVID-19, enrolled during active disease. As DNA, the CDR3 is TGTGCCAGCAGTTTCACAGGGAACACTGAAGCTTTCTTT. Encoded protein: CASSFTGNTEAFF.